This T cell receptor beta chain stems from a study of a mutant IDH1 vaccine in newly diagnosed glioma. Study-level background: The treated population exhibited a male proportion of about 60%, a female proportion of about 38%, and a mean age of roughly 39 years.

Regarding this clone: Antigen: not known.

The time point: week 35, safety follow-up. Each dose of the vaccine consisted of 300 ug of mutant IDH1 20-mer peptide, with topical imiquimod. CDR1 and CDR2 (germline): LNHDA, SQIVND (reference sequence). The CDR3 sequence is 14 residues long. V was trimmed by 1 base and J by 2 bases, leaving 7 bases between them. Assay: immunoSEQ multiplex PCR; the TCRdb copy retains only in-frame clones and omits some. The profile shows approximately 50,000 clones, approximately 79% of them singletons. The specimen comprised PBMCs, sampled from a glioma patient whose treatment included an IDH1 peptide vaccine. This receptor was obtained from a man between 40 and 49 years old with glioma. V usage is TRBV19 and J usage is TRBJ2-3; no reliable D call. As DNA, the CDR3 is TGTGCCAGTAGTATAGGACGGTCCACAGATACGCAGTATTTT. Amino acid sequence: CASSIGRSTDTQYF.